This TCR beta chain was sequenced in a study of cytomegalovirus exposure and HLA in healthy donors. Study-level findings and limits: Overall, approximately 150 TCR beta chains were annotated as cytomegalovirus-associated.

The PCR used 60 Vbeta and 13 Jbeta primers. In the original analysis: Unique TCR beta chains numbered roughly 83 million in a later analysis, with roughly 10 million shared. TCRdb's copy holds only in-frame clones and misses some; the assay was immunoSEQ multiplex PCR. V, J and clone size are taken as reported in that table, and D and trimming were inferred from the DNA itself. The sample's table shows 55,000 to 65,000 clones. Notes on this clone: The antigen is undetermined.

This TCR came from a woman between 18 and 29 years old in good health and CMV-seronegative. Sequencing was carried out using PBMCs.

The CDR3 nucleotides read TGTGCCAGCAGTGCGGGACAGGGGGTTTCCTACGAGCAGTACTTC. This encodes CASSAGQGVSYEQYF. The chain is built from TRBV6-1 and TRBJ2-7; 11 nucleotides align to TRBD1. CDR3 length equals 15 residues. CDR1 and CDR2 from the germline V gene are MNHNS and SASEGT. The J segment lost 1 base and the V segment lost 4 bases, leaving 3 bases of the junction unmatched.